A single sample is the source of the 20 T cell receptor beta chains below, sequenced in a study of T cells in Graves' hyperthyroidism and ophthalmopathy. The CDR3 regions of TCR beta were amplified from RNA transcripts. In the first-round RT-PCR of the TCR CDR3, the HTBI primer set was used. MiXCR, applied by TCRdb to the multiplex PCR reads, yields one record per CDR3 protein. The table includes around 360,000 distinct CDR3 sequences, about 16% detected once. The sequencing input was blood. All receptors come from a woman in her sixties or seventies with Graves' ophthalmopathy.

Ten or more counts support this clonotype. This rearrangement joins TRBV11-2 to TRBJ1-1, with D unresolved. The CDR3 contains 11 residues. The V and J ends lost 4 bases and 6 bases respectively, with 6 bases between them. Germline V gives CDR1 SGHAT, CDR2 FQNNGV. In DNA form, the CDR3 reads TGTGCCAGCAGCTCTCAGCCTGAAGCTTTCTTT. Translation: CASSSQPEAFF. Complete variable domain (other parts from reference TRBV11-2 and TRBJ1-1): EAGVAQSPRYKIIEKRQSVAFWCNPISGHATLYWYQQILGQGPKLLIQFQNNGVVDDSQLPKDRFSAERLKGVDSTLKIQPAKLEDSAVYLCASSSQPEAFFGQGTRLTVV.

This chain connects TRBV28 to TRBJ2-7, with D possibly TRBD1 on 7 matching bases. This CDR3 is 14 amino acids long. Germline CDR1 reads MDHEN; CDR2 reads SYDVKM. The V gene lost 8 bases and the J gene lost 1 base, with 15 bases spanning the gap. The CDR3: CASCGGTASYEQYF. CDR3 nucleotide sequence: TGTGCCAGCTGTGGGGGGACAGCTTCCTACGAGCAGTACTTC.

This clonotype appeared a few times. The J gene is TRBJ1-3, the V gene TRBV2; D unresolved. CDR1 and CDR2 from the germline V gene are SNHLY and FYNNEI. The CDR3 has 15 residues. V shed 3 bases and J shed 0 bases, with 9 bases lying between them. This chain's CDR3 is CASSDSRTSGNTIYF. CDR3 DNA sequence: TGTGCCAGCAGTGACTCCAGGACCTCTGGAAACACCATATATTTT. Full variable domain (rest looked up from reference TRBV2 and TRBJ1-3): EPEVTQTPSHQVTQMGQEVILRCVPISNHLYFYWYRQILGQKVEFLVSFYNNEISEKSEIFDDQFSVERPDGSNFTLKIRSTKLEDSAMYFCASSDSRTSGNTIYFGEGSWLTVV.

This clonotype showed up many times. The chain recombines TRBV14 with TRBJ1-2; D is perhaps TRBD1 (6 bases). V was clipped by 1 base and J by 2 bases, with 8 bases between them. CDR3 length: 14 residues. Germline CDR1 reads SGHDN; CDR2 reads FVKESK. CDR3 in DNA: TGTGCCAGCAGCCAAGCCGGGGGCAACTATGGCTACACCTTC. Translating gives CASSQAGGNYGYTF.

In its sample, this clonotype was seen many times. This chain links TRBV28 with TRBJ1-1, with TRBD1 matching over 8 bases. CDR3 size: 16 residues. Germline V gene lookup returns CDR1 MDHEN and CDR2 SYDVKM. J lost 4 bases, V lost 2 bases, and 9 bases had no gene match. The CDR3 bases are TGTGCCAGCAGTTTACCCTTCAGGGGGCAAGGCACTGAAGCTTTCTTT. Protein: CASSLPFRGQGTEAFF.

This clonotype has a count of ten or more. The J gene is TRBJ2-7, the V gene TRBV3-1; D is ambiguous. Trimming cost V 1 base and J 4 bases, with 8 bases left between them. The germline V gene encodes CDR1 LGHDT and CDR2 YNNKEL (reference sequence). This CDR3 is 13 amino acids long. CDR3 region: CASSQVLGYEQYF. CDR3 coding DNA: TGTGCCAGCAGCCAAGTGTTGGGATACGAGCAGTACTTC.

This clonotype was observed many times. The rearrangement uses TRBV11-3 and TRBJ1-1; D not resolved. With 1 base removed from V and 0 bases from J, the gap between germline ends came to 9 bases. Germline CDR1 is SGHNT and CDR2 is YENEEA. This CDR3 contains 15 residues. In nucleotides, the CDR3 is TGTGCCAGCAGCTTAGGTGGACGGATGAACACTGAAGCTTTCTTT. It specifies CASSLGGRMNTEAFF. Full variable domain (outside the CDR3, taken from reference TRBV11-3 and TRBJ1-1): EAGVVQSPRYKIIEKKQPVAFWCNPISGHNTLYWYLQNLGQGPELLIRYENEEAVDDSQLPKDRFSAERLKGVDSTLKIQPAELGDSAVYLCASSLGGRMNTEAFFGQGTRLTVV.

This clonotype came up many times. The V and J genes are TRBV3-1 and TRBJ2-1; D remains unclear. Looked up from germline, CDR1 is LGHDT and CDR2 is YNNKEL (reference sequence). The length of the CDR3 is 13 residues. With 7 bases removed from V and 4 bases from J, the gap between germline ends came to 11 bases. The DNA of the CDR3 is TGTGCCAGCACCCCCCCCGGGTACAATGAGCAGTTCTTC. It codes for CASTPPGYNEQFF.

This clonotype was seen ten or more times. The genes are TRBV28 and TRBJ2-1; a weak D match, TRBD2 (5 bases). Trimming shortened V by 6 bases and J by 4 bases, and 13 bases separated the two germline ends. The germline V gene encodes CDR1 MDHEN and CDR2 SYDVKM. This CDR3 spans 14 amino acids. The CDR3 bases are TGTGCCAGCAGCCGTGGCGGGCTATACAATGAGCAGTTCTTC. This codes for CASSRGGLYNEQFF.

This clonotype was counted only a few times. CDR3 DNA: TGTGCCAGTAAATATAGCGGGAGGGCCGAAGATACGCAGTATTTT. Its translation: CASKYSGRAEDTQYF. This chain connects TRBV19 to TRBJ2-3; TRBD2 agrees at 11 bases. J was trimmed by 5 bases and V by 7 bases; bases with no gene match: 8. Per the germline V gene, CDR1 is LNHDA and CDR2 is SQIVND (reference sequence). The CDR3 consists of 15 residues.

This clonotype came up a few times. The CDR3 region is CASSEQGVKYEQYF. The DNA of the CDR3 is TGTGCCAGCAGCGAACAGGGGGTAAAGTACGAGCAGTACTTC. The rearrangement uses TRBV6-1 and TRBJ2-7, with 8 nucleotides matching TRBD1. V lost 6 bases, J lost 4 bases, and 8 bases stayed unmatched. Per germline, CDR1 MNHNS and CDR2 SASEGT. The CDR3 contains 14 residues.

This clonotype was observed a handful of times. The chain links TRBV12-3 or TRBV12-4 to TRBJ2-3, with D possibly being TRBD1 (5 bases). The CDR3 contains 14 residues. V was cut by 5 bases and J by 4 bases, with 13 bases left in between. CDR3 amino acids: CASSDPGFPDTQYF. Here the CDR3 DNA reads TGTGCCAGCAGTGACCCAGGGTTCCCAGATACGCAGTATTTT.

This clonotype was observed at least ten times. V and J are TRBV7-9 and TRBJ2-3; tentatively, D is TRBD1 or TRBD2 (5 bases each). CDR3 length equals 15 residues. The V end lost 2 bases, the J end lost 1 base, and 10 bases lay between the germline ends. Germline CDR1 and CDR2: SEHNR and FQNEAQ (reference sequence). The CDR3 here is CASSLPGPGTDTQYF. CDR3 DNA: TGTGCCAGCAGCTTACCGGGACCAGGCACAGATACGCAGTATTTT.

The CDR3 DNA follows: TGCAGTGCTATTTCCCCCCGGGGGCAGTCCTACGAGCAGTACTTC. Its translation: CSAISPRGQSYEQYF. The gene calls are TRBV20-1 and TRBJ2-7; D possibly matches TRBD1 or TRBD2 (6 bases each). V was pared by 4 bases and J by 1 base, with 17 bases between. Germline V gene lookup returns CDR1 DFQATT and CDR2 SNEGSKA (reference sequence). This CDR3 region has 15 residues.

This clonotype was found a few times. V usage is TRBV7-9 and J usage is TRBJ2-1, with 14 bases fitting TRBD2. V dropped 5 bases and J dropped 8; count of bases not matched to a gene: 8. The germline V gene encodes CDR1 SEHNR and CDR2 FQNEAQ (reference sequence). CDR3 length: 16 amino acids. In nucleotides, the CDR3 is TGTGCCAGCAGCCTGGGGACTAGCGGGAGTACAGATGAGCAGTTCTTC. Encoded protein: CASSLGTSGSTDEQFF.

On this clonotype itself: A much bigger clone sits one base away, suggesting this may be a read error. The rearrangement joins TRBV3-1 to TRBJ2-1; possible D gene TRBD2, 5 bases. The germline V and J ends were trimmed by 8 bases and 5 bases, with 16 bases remaining between them. There are 14 residues in the CDR3. Germline CDR1 reads LGHDT; CDR2 reads YNNKEL (reference sequence). The CDR3 DNA reads TGTGCCAGCGGCCCCGGACTGCCAAACAATGAGCAGTTCTTC. Its translation: CASGPGLPNNEQFF.

This clonotype has at least ten counts. The CDR3 sequence: CSASLGGTQETQYF. CDR3 in DNA: TGCAGTGCCTCCTTAGGGGGGACCCAAGAGACCCAGTACTTC. V and J are TRBV20-1 and TRBJ2-5; D is perhaps TRBD1 or TRBD2 (6 bases each). The V gene lost 6 bases and the J gene lost 1 base, with 15 bases spanning the gap. Germline V CDR1 and CDR2: DFQATT, SNEGSKA (reference sequence). CDR3 length equals 14 residues.

This clonotype has a count of ten or more. In DNA form, the CDR3 reads TGTGCCAGCAGGCGACTAGCGGGGAACACCGGGGAGCTGTTTTTT. Translation gives CASRRLAGNTGELFF. This sequence joins TRBV28 and TRBJ2-2; TRBD2 agrees at 10 bases. This CDR3 comprises 15 residues. J gave up 1 base and V 6 bases, and 2 bases lay outside the gene matches. CDR1 is MDHEN, CDR2 SYDVKM, per germline.

The sample holds one count of this clonotype. The chain recombines TRBV4-2 with TRBJ1-1; D uncertain. Germline CDR1 reads LGHNA; CDR2 reads YNFKEQ. The CDR3 has 17 residues. The V end was cut by 0 bases, the J end by 2 bases, with 16 bases between. The CDR3 sequence: CASSQDRGGWGNTEAFF. The CDR3 DNA follows: TGTGCCAGCAGCCAAGATCGGGGAGGGTGGGGAAACACTGAAGCTTTCTTT.

The rearrangement uses TRBV19 and TRBJ2-3; a weak D match, TRBD2 (6 bases). This CDR3 spans 16 amino acids. The germline CDR1 and CDR2 sequences are LNHDA and SQIVND (reference sequence). V gave up 3 bases and J gave up 2 bases, with 15 bases separating them. The CDR3 spells CASSMPPGLTTDTQYF. The CDR3 coding sequence is TGTGCCAGTAGTATGCCCCCCGGACTAACCACAGATACGCAGTATTTT. The full variable domain, its missing parts supplied by reference TRBV19 and TRBJ2-3, is DGGITQSPKYLFRKEGQNVTLSCEQNLNHDAMYWYRQDPGQGLRLIYYSQIVNDFQKGDIAEGYSVSREKKESFPLTVTSAQKNPTAFYLCASSMPPGLTTDTQYFGPGTRLTVL.